This TCR beta chain was captured in a study of CD8+ T cells in alopecia areata. Findings and limits, study-wide: Sequencing of scalp samples also captures resident alphabeta T cells of normal skin. During tofacitinib treatment, many expanded lesional clones remained in scalp and blood.

About this clone itself: Its specificity is unknown.

Treatment defined: oral pan-JAK inhibitor, 5-10 mg twice daily. As the sequencing template, cDNA was produced by extracting RNA and reverse transcribing it. Profiled with immunoSEQ multiplex PCR; TCRdb holds only in-frame clones, not every one. The profile covers hundreds of thousands of clones, with about 62% appearing a single time and 0.75% to 0.95% taken by the ten largest. The sequenced sample was CD4+ T cells sorted from blood, obtained around week 52, from a patient treated with tofacitinib. This TCR was sampled from a human donor with alopecia areata.

The DNA of the CDR3 is TGTGCCAGCAGTGGTCGAAACACCGGGGAGCTGTTTTTT. This sequence encodes CASSGRNTGELFF. The V gene is TRBV27, the J gene TRBJ2-2; no reliable D call. The length of the CDR3 is 13 residues. Germline V lookup: CDR1 MNHEY, CDR2 SMNVEV (reference sequence). With 5 bases removed from V and 2 bases from J, the gap between germline ends came to 6 bases.